This TCR beta chain was sequenced in a study of regulatory T cells in long-lasting Graves disease. Noted time point: newly diagnosed GD, antithyroid drugs for less than 3 months. Preparation of the TCR library used RNA extracted from PBMCs. This clonotype was seen many times. Its antigen is still unknown. HTBI primers from iRepertoire and Arm-PCR of CDR3 regions yielded the TCR beta libraries. TCRdb called the multiplex PCR reads again in MiXCR, with one record for every CDR3 protein. The sample contains approximately 310,000 distinct CDR3 sequences, 18% of which appear only once. Germline V gives CDR1 GTSNPN, CDR2 SVGIG (reference sequence). The V gene end was trimmed by 4 bases and the J gene end by 2 bases; junction bases not matched to a gene: 5. The length of the CDR3 is 13 residues. Notes on the study in general: Persistent disease preferred TRBV28, TRBJ1-2 and TRBJ2-5.

The sequence derives from a female donor with Graves disease. The rearrangement joins TRBV30 to TRBJ2-7; 7 bases align to TRBD1. The material was peripheral blood mononuclear cells (PBMCs), obtained at new diagnosis, from a patient treated with antithyroid drugs. The chain's CDR3 is CAWIGTAPYEQYF. DNA for the CDR3: TGTGCCTGGATAGGGACAGCTCCCTACGAGCAGTACTTC.